What follows describes a single T cell receptor beta chain. The sample is drawn from a study of blood T cell repertoires in COVID-19. Profiling relied on immunoSEQ multiplex PCR, and the TCRdb table lists in-frame clones only, not all of them. The sample holds 200,000 to 250,000 clones, about four fifths seen once. This CDR3 region has 19 residues. Germline-derived CDR1 and CDR2 are MRHNA and SNTAGT. With 0 bases removed from V and 1 base from J, the gap between germline ends came to 21 bases. The receptor was isolated from a woman between 25 and 40 years old who had recovered from COVID-19. The genes are TRBV6-4 and TRBJ2-5; the D gene is possibly TRBD2 (6 bases). Sequencing was done on a sample of peripheral blood. CDR3 sequence (DNA): TGTGCCAGCAGTGACTCTTCGAGTGAGAGGCGGGATTCCCAAGAGACCCAGTACTTC. Residues: CASSDSSSERRDSQETQYF.